This is a list of T cell receptor beta chains from one sample in a study of PD-L1 blockade in urothelial cancer. Only in-frame clones appear in the TCRdb table, and some are missing; sequencing was by immunoSEQ multiplex PCR. The sample carries about 30,000 clones, about 88% recorded once. The source material was PBMCs, sampled around atezolizumab (anti-PD-L1) treatment. The receptors stem from an older man with urothelial cancer. Each CDR3 is given without its conserved first and last residue.

J: TRBJ1-1
V: TRBV6-1
length: 13
CDR3: ASSNMEVSGTEAF

J: TRBJ2-2
V: TRBV29-1
length: 16
CDR3: SVLAPYSGRANTGELF

J: TRBJ2-7
V: TRBV7-2
length: 12
CDR3: ASSPRQGTYEQY

J: TRBJ1-2
V: TRBV6-5
length: 13
CDR3: ASSSRDRSNYGYT

J: TRBJ2-1
V: TRBV19
length: 17
CDR3: ASSIAISGSGSSYNEQF

J: TRBJ2-2
V: TRBV5-4
length: 13
CDR3: ASSLVASGTGELF

J: TRBJ2-5
V: TRBV15
length: 14
CDR3: ATSRAPGLAGETQY

J: TRBJ1-3
V: TRBV19
length: 12
CDR3: ASTQSGQGHTIY

J: TRBJ1-1
V: TRBV14
length: 11
CDR3: ASSQGGLTEAF

J: TRBJ2-1
V: TRBV30
length: 11
CDR3: AWSNEIGGEQF

J: TRBJ2-2
V: TRBV5-4
length: 13
CDR3: ASSIAGGQAGELF

J: TRBJ2-1
V: TRBV5-4
length: 14
CDR3: ASSSGLAGQGNEQF

J: TRBJ2-7
V: TRBV6-1
length: 13
CDR3: ASSRLGLAGGEQY

J: TRBJ2-7
V: TRBV7-2
length: 13
CDR3: ASSLQRVFSYEQY

J: TRBJ2-2
V: TRBV18
length: 15
CDR3: ASSPQSGTSGTGELF

J: TRBJ2-7
V: TRBV7-8
length: 15
CDR3: ASSPRPLTSGSYEQY

J: TRBJ2-4
V: TRBV21-1
length: 14
CDR3: ASSKAAGLAKNIQY

J: TRBJ2-2
V: TRBV19
length: 14
CDR3: ASQNSQGTYTGELF

J: TRBJ2-3
V: TRBV27
length: 14
CDR3: ASSIRQTKSTDTQY

J: TRBJ1-2
V: TRBV28
length: 11
CDR3: ASRTFTGTGYT

J: TRBJ1-5
V: TRBV6-5
length: 13
CDR3: ASSHHKTEGQPQH

J: TRBJ2-3
V: TRBV28
length: 18
CDR3: ASSPGRRGGAYGGSDTQY

J: TRBJ2-1
V: TRBV5-1
length: 13
CDR3: ASSPRTSGYNEQF

J: TRBJ2-1
V: TRBV18
length: 16
CDR3: ASSPPGLAISSYNEQF

J: TRBJ1-1
V: TRBV7-9
length: 13
CDR3: ASSLDGGANTEAF

J: TRBJ1-3
V: TRBV7-2
length: 14
CDR3: ASSLGQVGSGNTIY

J: TRBJ2-1
V: TRBV10-2
length: 12
CDR3: AISEGVSYNEQF

J: TRBJ2-5
V: TRBV29-1
length: 10
CDR3: SVEGGGETQY

J: TRBJ2-7
V: TRBV18
length: 11
CDR3: ASSPHGDGEQY

J: TRBJ2-1
V: TRBV29-1
length: 13
CDR3: SVVWPGFHSNEQF

J: TRBJ1-2
V: TRBV19
length: 12
CDR3: ASSVPPGAHGYT

J: TRBJ1-1
V: TRBV27
length: 14
CDR3: ASSFRTGRGGTEAF

J: TRBJ2-5
V: TRBV7-2
length: 12
CDR3: ASSPLRGQETQY

J: TRBJ2-2
V: TRBV5-1
length: 12
CDR3: ASSLQREGGELF

J: TRBJ1-1
V: TRBV28
length: 9
CDR3: ATGGLYGAF

J: TRBJ1-4
V: TRBV7-9
length: 13
CDR3: ASSYPGSPNEKLF

J: TRBJ2-5
V: TRBV10-3
length: 13
CDR3: AISDKLLTQETQY

J: TRBJ2-4
V: TRBV5-5
length: 12
CDR3: ASSFSRGSDIQY

J: TRBJ1-2
V: TRBV9
length: 10
CDR3: ASSSRQGDYT

J: TRBJ2-7
V: TRBV10-2
length: 12
CDR3: ASSADLTGYEQY

J: TRBJ2-5
V: TRBV14
length: 13
CDR3: ASSQGDSYQETQY

J: TRBJ2-3
V: TRBV7-6
length: 12
CDR3: ASRTTGGADTQY

J: TRBJ1-1
V: TRBV19
length: 13
CDR3: ASSTEGGLRTEAF

J: TRBJ2-3
V: TRBV18
length: 12
CDR3: ASSPPTSPDTQY

J: TRBJ2-7
V: TRBV19
length: 11
CDR3: ASSTTRTDEQY

J: TRBJ1-2
V: TRBV25-1
length: 12
CDR3: ASSLGTGNYGYT

J: TRBJ2-1
V: TRBV7-9
length: 14
CDR3: ASSSEGQLTYNEQF

J: TRBJ1-2
V: TRBV10-3
length: 13
CDR3: AISNKGQGIYGYT

J: TRBJ2-3
V: TRBV6-6
length: 11
CDR3: ATLAGQTDTQY

J: TRBJ2-2
V: TRBV30
length: 17
CDR3: AWSSLSGLAGSHTGELF

J: TRBJ2-7
V: TRBV4-3
length: 13
CDR3: ASSQDAQGTEEQY

J: TRBJ2-1
V: TRBV11-3
length: 12
CDR3: ASSRDRAGDEQF

J: TRBJ2-7
V: TRBV25-1
length: 14
CDR3: ASSEILAGVTYEQY

J: TRBJ2-7
V: TRBV9
length: 11
CDR3: ASSPTTSLEQY

J: TRBJ2-2
V: TRBV15
length: 13
CDR3: ATSREGRITGELF

J: TRBJ2-5
V: TRBV13
length: 15
CDR3: ASSPRTSGSARETQY

J: TRBJ1-3
V: TRBV2
length: 10
CDR3: ASRGGGNTIY

J: TRBJ1-5
V: TRBV7-8
length: 14
CDR3: ASSSTAGQAGQPQH

J: TRBJ2-1
V: TRBV18
length: 13
CDR3: ASSPFRQTYNEQF

J: TRBJ1-5
V: TRBV7-2
length: 13
CDR3: ASSLGSGIGQPQH